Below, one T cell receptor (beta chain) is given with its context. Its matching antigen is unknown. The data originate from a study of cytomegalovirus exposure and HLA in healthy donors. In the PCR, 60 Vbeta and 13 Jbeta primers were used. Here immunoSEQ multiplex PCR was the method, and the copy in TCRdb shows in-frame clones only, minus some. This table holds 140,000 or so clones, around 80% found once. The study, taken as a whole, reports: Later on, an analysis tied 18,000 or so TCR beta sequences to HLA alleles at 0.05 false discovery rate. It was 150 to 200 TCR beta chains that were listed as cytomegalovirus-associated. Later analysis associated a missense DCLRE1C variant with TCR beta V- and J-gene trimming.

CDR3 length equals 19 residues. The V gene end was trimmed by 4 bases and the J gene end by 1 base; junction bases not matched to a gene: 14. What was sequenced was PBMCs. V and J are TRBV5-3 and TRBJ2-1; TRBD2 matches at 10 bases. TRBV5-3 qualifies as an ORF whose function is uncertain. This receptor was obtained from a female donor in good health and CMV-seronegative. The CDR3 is CARSLSSLAGEISYNEQFF. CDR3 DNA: TGTGCCAGAAGCCTTTCCTCCCTAGCGGGAGAAATATCCTACAATGAGCAGTTCTTC.